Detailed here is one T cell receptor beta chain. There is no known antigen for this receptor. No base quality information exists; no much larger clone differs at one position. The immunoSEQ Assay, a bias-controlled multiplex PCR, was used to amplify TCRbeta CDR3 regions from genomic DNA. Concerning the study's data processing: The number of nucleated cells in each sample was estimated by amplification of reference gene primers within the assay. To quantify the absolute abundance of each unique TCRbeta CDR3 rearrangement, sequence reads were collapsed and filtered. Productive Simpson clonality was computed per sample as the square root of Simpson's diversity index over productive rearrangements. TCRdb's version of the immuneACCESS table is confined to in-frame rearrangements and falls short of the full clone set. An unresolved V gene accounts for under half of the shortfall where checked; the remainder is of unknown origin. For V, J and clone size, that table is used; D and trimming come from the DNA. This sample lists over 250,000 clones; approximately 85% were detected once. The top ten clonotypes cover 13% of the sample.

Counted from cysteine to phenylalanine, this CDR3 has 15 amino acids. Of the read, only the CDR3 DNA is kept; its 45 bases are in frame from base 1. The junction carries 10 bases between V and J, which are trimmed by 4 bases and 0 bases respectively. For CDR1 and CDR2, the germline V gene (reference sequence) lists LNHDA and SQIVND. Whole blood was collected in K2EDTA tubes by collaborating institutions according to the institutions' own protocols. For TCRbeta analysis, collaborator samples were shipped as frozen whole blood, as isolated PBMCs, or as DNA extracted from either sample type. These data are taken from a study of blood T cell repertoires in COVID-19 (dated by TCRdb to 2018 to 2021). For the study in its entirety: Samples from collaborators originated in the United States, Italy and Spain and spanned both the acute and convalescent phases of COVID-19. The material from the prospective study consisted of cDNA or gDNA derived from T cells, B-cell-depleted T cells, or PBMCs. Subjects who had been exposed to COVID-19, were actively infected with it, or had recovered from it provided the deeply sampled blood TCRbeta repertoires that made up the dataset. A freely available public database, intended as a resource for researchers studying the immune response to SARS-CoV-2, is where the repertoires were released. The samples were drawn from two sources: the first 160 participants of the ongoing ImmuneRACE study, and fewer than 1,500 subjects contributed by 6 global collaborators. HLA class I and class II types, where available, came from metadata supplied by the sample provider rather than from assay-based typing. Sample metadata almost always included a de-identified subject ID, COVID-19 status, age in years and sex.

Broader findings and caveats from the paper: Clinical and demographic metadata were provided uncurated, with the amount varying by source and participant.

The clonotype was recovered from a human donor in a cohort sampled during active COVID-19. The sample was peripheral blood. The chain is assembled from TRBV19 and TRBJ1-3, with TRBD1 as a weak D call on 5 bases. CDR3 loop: CASSTAGFSGNTIYF. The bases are TGTGCCAGTAGTACCGCAGGGTTCTCTGGAAACACCATATATTTT.